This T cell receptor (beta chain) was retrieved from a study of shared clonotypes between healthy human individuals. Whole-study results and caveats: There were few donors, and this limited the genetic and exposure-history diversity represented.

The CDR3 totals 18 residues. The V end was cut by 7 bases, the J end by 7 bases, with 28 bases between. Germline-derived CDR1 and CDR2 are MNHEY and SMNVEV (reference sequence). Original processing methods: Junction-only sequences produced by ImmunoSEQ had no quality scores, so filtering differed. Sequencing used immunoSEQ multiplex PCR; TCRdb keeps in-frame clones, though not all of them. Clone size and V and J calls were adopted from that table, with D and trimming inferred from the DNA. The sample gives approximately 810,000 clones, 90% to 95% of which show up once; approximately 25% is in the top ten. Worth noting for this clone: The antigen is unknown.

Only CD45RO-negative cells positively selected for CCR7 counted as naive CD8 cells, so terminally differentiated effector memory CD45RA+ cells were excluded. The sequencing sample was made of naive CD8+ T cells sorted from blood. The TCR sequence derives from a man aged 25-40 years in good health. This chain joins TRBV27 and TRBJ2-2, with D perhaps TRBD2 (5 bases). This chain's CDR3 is CASTSDRGNLLLGGELFF. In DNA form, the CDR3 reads TGTGCCAGCACCTCTGATCGAGGGAATCTGCTGCTAGGCGGGGAGCTGTTTTTT.